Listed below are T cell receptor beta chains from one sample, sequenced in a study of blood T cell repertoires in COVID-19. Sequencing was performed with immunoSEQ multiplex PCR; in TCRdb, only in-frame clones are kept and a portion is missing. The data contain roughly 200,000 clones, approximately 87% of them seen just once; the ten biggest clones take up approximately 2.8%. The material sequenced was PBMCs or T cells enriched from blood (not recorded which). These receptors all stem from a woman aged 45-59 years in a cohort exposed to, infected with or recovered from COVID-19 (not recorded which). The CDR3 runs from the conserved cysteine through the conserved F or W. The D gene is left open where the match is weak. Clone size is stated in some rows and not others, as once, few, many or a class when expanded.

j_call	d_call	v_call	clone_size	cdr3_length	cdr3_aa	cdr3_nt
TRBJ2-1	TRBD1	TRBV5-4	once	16	CASSLGQGARDNEQFF	TGTGCCAGCAGCTTGGGACAGGGGGCTCGAGACAATGAGCAGTTCTTC
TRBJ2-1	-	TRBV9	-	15	CASSVGGNPPGEQFF	TGTGCCAGCAGCGTAGGGGGTAATCCCCCGGGGGAGCAGTTCTTC
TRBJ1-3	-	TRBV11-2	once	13	CASSVYRGNTIYF	TGTGCCAGCAGCGTCTACAGGGGAAACACCATATATTTT
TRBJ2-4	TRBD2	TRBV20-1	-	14	CSASPSGGGGIQYF	TGCAGTGCTAGTCCTAGCGGGGGAGGCGGCATTCAGTACTTC
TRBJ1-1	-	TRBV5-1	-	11	CARRNRPEAFF	TGCGCCAGGAGGAATCGCCCTGAAGCTTTCTTT
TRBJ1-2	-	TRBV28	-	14	CASSPTPENYGYTF	TGTGCCAGCAGCCCGACACCAGAAAACTATGGCTACACCTTC
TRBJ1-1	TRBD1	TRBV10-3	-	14	CAISELGQGANVFF	TGTGCCATCAGCGAACTAGGACAGGGCGCGAACGTTTTCTTT
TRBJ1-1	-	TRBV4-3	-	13	CASSQDHVGGAFF	TGCGCCAGCAGCCAAGATCATGTAGGGGGAGCTTTCTTT
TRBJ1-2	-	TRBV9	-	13	CASSQGQVYGYTF	TGTGCCAGCAGCCAGGGGCAGGTCTACGGCTACACCTTC
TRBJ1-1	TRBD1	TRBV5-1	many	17	CASSFGTGGIVNTEAFF	TGCGCCAGCAGCTTTGGGACAGGGGGAATAGTGAACACTGAAGCTTTCTTT
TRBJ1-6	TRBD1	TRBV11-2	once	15	CASSPTGQQNSPLHF	TGTGCCAGCAGCCCCACGGGACAGCAGAATTCACCCCTCCACTTT
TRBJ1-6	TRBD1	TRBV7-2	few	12	CASSTGGSPLHF	TGTGCCAGCAGTACAGGGGGTTCACCCCTCCACTTT
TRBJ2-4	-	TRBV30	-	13	CAWSVPGRDIQYF	TGTGCCTGGAGTGTACCGGGCAGGGACATTCAGTACTTC
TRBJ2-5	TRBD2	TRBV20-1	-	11	CSGTSDETQYF	TGCAGCGGGACTAGCGATGAGACCCAGTACTTC
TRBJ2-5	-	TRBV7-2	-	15	CASSPRTAIRETQYF	TGTGCCAGCAGCCCTCGGACAGCCATCCGGGAGACCCAGTACTTC
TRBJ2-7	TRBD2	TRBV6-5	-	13	CASSRTSSYEQYF	TGTGCCAGCAGCCGGACTAGCTCCTACGAGCAGTACTTC
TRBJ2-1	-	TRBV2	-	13	CASSQNWGDEQFF	TGTGCCAGCAGCCAGAATTGGGGGGATGAGCAGTTCTTC
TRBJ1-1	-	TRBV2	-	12	CASSPQNTEAFF	TGTGCCAGCAGCCCCCAGAACACTGAAGCTTTCTTT
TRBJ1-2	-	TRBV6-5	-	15	CASSYVRGFSYGYTF	TGTGCCAGCAGTTACGTTCGGGGATTTAGCTATGGCTACACCTTC
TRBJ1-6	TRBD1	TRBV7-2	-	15	CASSQRDRGSTPLHF	TGTGCCAGCAGCCAACGCGACAGGGGCAGTACACCCCTCCACTTT
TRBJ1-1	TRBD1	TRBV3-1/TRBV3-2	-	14	CASSQPGQYTEAFF	TGTGCCAGCAGCCAGCCGGGACAGTACACTGAAGCTTTCTTT
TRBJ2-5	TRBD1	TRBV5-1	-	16	CASSSGQGGFQETQYF	TGCGCCAGCAGCTCCGGACAGGGGGGGTTCCAAGAGACCCAGTACTTC
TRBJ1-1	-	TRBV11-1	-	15	CASSSGSGRNTEAFF	TGTGCCAGCAGCTCGGGTTCGGGGAGGAACACTGAAGCTTTCTTT
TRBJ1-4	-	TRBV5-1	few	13	CASSLGRGEKLFF	TGCGCCAGCAGCTTGGGTCGAGGTGAAAAACTGTTTTTT
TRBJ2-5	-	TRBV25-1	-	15	CASSEVGEGGETQYF	TGTGCCAGCAGTGAAGTCGGGGAAGGGGGAGAGACCCAGTACTTC
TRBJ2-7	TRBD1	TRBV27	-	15	CASSSGAWTGYEQYF	TGTGCCAGCAGTTCTGGGGCCTGGACAGGGTACGAGCAGTACTTC
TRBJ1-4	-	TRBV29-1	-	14	CSVEQGSGGEKLFF	TGCAGCGTTGAACAGGGAAGTGGGGGCGAAAAACTGTTTTTT
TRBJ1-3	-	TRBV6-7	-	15	CASRYTGRVGNTIYF	TGTGCCAGCAGATACACAGGTCGGGTCGGAAACACCATATATTTT
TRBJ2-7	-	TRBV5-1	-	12	CASSLDRGEQYF	TGCGCCAGCAGCTTAGACCGGGGCGAGCAGTACTTC
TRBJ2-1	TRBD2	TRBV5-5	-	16	CASSLMGRGAYNEQFF	TGTGCCAGCAGCTTAATGGGGCGGGGGGCCTACAATGAGCAGTTCTTC